This TCR beta chain was sequenced during a study of T cells after yellow fever vaccination. TCRdb re-analysed the 5' RACE reads in MiXCR, keeping a single row per CDR3 protein. The sample lists approximately 600,000 distinct CDR3 sequences, approximately 13% occurring once. Study conclusions and caveats: In post-booster samples, most primary-vaccination clones reappeared (approximately 96% CD4, around 87% CD8).

CDR3 size: 15 residues. Germline CDR1 reads KGHSH; CDR2 reads LQKENI. Trimming removed 5 bases from V and 0 bases from J, with 10 bases in between. This clonotype has ten or more counts. The antigen is unknown. The origin of this receptor is a man aged 25 to 40 who received the YFV17D yellow fever vaccine. The chain employs TRBV18 and TRBJ1-4, with D unresolved. This specimen consisted of PBMCs, obtained on the day of the yellow fever booster vaccination. The CDR3 DNA is TGTGCCAGCTCAAGGAACCAGGCAACTAATGAAAAACTGTTTTTT. Its translation is CASSRNQATNEKLFF.